The present TCR beta chain was sequenced within a study of T-cell reconstitution after alpha-beta-depleted transplantation in children. This clonotype was found a few times. At one end, the junction sequence differs from germline, possibly due to a read error. CDR1 is DFQATT, CDR2 SNEGSKA, per germline (reference sequence). The CDR3 is made up of 16 amino acids. A library of TCRbeta sequences, prepared with unique molecular identifiers, was generated. TCRdb ran MiXCR on the PCR reads and lists one entry per CDR3 protein. This sample carries about 500,000 distinct CDR3 sequences, 30% to 35% of them seen once, and the ten largest clones take 2% to 3%.

The rearrangement uses TRBV20-1 and TRBJ2-3; D is uncertain. The specimen was PBMCs from the stem cell graft donor, collected from the stem cell graft. The clonotype was recovered from a human donor who donated a stem cell graft to a child with aplastic anemia. This CDR3 is CSARDLQAASTDTQYF. The CDR3 bases are TGCAGTGCAAGAGATCTCCAGGCCGCTAGCACAGATACGCAGTATTTT.